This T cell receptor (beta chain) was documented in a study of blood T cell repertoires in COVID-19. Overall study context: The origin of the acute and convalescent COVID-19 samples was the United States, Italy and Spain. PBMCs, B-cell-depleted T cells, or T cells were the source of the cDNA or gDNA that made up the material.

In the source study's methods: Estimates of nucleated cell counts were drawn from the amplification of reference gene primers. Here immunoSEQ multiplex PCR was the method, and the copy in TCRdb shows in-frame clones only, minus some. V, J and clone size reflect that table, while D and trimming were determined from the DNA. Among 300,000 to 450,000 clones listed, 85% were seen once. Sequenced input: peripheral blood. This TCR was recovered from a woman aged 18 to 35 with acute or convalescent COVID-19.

As DNA, the CDR3 is TGTGCTAGTGGTTTGGGGACAGGGGACAACGAGCAGTACTTC. Its protein product is CASGLGTGDNEQYF. The V and J genes are TRBV12-5 and TRBJ2-7, with 9 positions matching TRBD1. This CDR3 has 14 residues. CDR1 is LGHNT, CDR2 FRNRAP, per germline. Losses at the gene ends were 1 base for V and 5 bases for J; bases not matched to a gene: 3.